This TCR beta chain was sequenced in a study of blood T cell repertoires in COVID-19. This CDR3 is 13 amino acids long. Germline assignment: CDR1 SGHTA and CDR2 FQGNSA. V lost 6 bases and J 3 bases, leaving 6 bases between the germline ends. Libraries were prepared by immunoSEQ multiplex PCR; TCRdb keeps only in-frame clonotypes and omits some of them. Of about 37,000 clones in the sample, over 70% were seen once. The clonotype originates from a human donor in a cohort sampled during active COVID-19. Source material: peripheral blood. V gene TRBV7-2 combines with J gene TRBJ2-6; D not certain. This CDR3 reads CASSWLGANVLTF. CDR3 in DNA: TGTGCCAGCAGTTGGCTTGGGGCCAACGTCCTGACTTTC. Full variable domain (missing parts from reference TRBV7-2 and TRBJ2-6): GAGVSQSPSNKVTEKGKDVELRCDPISGHTALYWYRQSLGQGLEFLIYFQGNSAPDKSGLPSDRFSAERTGGSVSTLTIQRTQQEDSAVYLCASSWLGANVLTFGAGSRLTVL.